The T cell receptor (beta chain) described here comes from a study of long-term antiretroviral therapy in people with HIV. For the study at large: Earliest sampling preceded the 2015 immediate-ART recommendation by about a decade.

For this clone: What it recognizes is unknown.

The CDR3 loop spans 15 amino acids. Trimming cost V 9 bases and J 2 bases; bases outside gene matches: 12. Per the germline V gene, CDR1 is LNHDA and CDR2 is SQIVND (reference sequence). Findings of the study overall: All time points showed a repertoire dominated by clones expanded before ART.

Survey-level resolution applied to immunoSEQ assay v3.0. Here immunoSEQ multiplex PCR was the method, and the copy in TCRdb shows in-frame clones only, minus some. The table has roughly 36,000 clones, 85% seen once. The sequenced sample was unsorted PBMCs, obtained 2.8 years before starting antiretroviral therapy. This receptor was taken from a woman in her twenties or thirties with HIV. The J gene is TRBJ1-1, the V gene TRBV19; 7 bases line up with TRBD1. The CDR3: CASKTGIVGNTEAFF. The CDR3 DNA reads as TGTGCCAGCAAGACAGGGATCGTCGGCAACACTGAAGCTTTCTTT.